These 26 T cell receptor beta chains share one sample of origin, sequenced in a study of cytomegalovirus exposure and HLA in healthy donors. This table comes from immunoSEQ multiplex PCR, and its TCRdb copy is limited to in-frame clones, with some not included. The table shows around 50,000 clones, with approximately 95% occurring only once. The specimen sequenced was PBMCs. The receptors originated from a woman aged 18-29 years in good health and CMV-seronegative.

The V call is TRBV15, the J call TRBJ2-7, with D possibly TRBD1 on 6 matching bases. The V and J ends lost 1 base and 4 bases respectively, with 11 bases between them. The CDR3 has 14 amino acids. Germline loops: CDR1 LNHNV, CDR2 YYDKDF (reference sequence). The CDR3 spells CATSRVGGGYEQYV. The CDR3 bases are TGTGCCACCAGCAGAGTAGGGGGTGGATACGAGCAGTACGTC.

V is TRBV11-1 and J is TRBJ1-1; D ambiguous. CDR3 size: 14 residues. The germline V gene encodes CDR1 SGHAT and CDR2 FQDESV (reference sequence). With 7 bases removed from V and 5 bases from J, the gap between germline ends came to 17 bases. Here the CDR3 reads CASNYPVGGTEAFF. The CDR3 DNA sequence: TGTGCCAGCAACTACCCGGTAGGTGGGACTGAAGCTTTCTTT.

The rearrangement links TRBV27 to TRBJ2-3; 14 bases match TRBD2. Germline V gives CDR1 MNHEY, CDR2 SMNVEV (reference sequence). The CDR3 extends over 18 amino acids. Trimming at V came to 1 base and at J to 0 bases, leaving 3 bases not matched to a gene. In DNA, the CDR3 is TGTGCCAGCAGTTTATTGACTAGCGGGAGGGGGAGCACAGATACGCAGTATTTT. Encoded protein: CASSLLTSGRGSTDTQYF.

The chain joins TRBV4-2 to TRBJ1-1, with TRBD1 identical over 8 bases. Germline loops: CDR1 LGHNA, CDR2 YNFKEQ. CDR3 size: 15 residues. The ends lost 0 bases at V and 11 bases at J; junction bases unmatched: 11. CDR3 DNA sequence: TGTGCCAGCAGCCAAGAAAGACAGGGGTTCTCAAGGGCTTTCTTT. Its translation is CASSQERQGFSRAFF.

This clone has just one count. The J gene is TRBJ1-5, the V gene TRBV4-1, with TRBD1 as a possible D gene (6 bases). V lost 6 bases and J lost 7, with 19 bases in between. Germline V gives CDR1 MGHRA, CDR2 YSYEKL. The CDR3 is made up of 15 amino acids. This CDR3 reads CASSHEGGWLQPQHF. For the CDR3, the DNA is TGCGCCAGCAGTCACGAGGGGGGGTGGTTACAGCCCCAGCATTTT.

This sequence joins TRBV29-1 and TRBJ1-1; 7 bases line up with TRBD1. This CDR3 is built from 11 residues. Looked up from germline, CDR1 is SQVTM and CDR2 is ANQGSEA. V lost 2 bases to trimming and J lost 6 bases; unmatched junction nucleotides: 0. CDR3 nucleotide sequence: TGCAGCGTTGAACAGGGGGCTGAAGCTTTCTTT. Translation: CSVEQGAEAFF.

This rearrangement joins TRBV15 to TRBJ1-5; maybe TRBD1 (5 bases). V lost 1 base and J lost 6, with 13 bases in between. The length of the CDR3 is 15 residues. CDR1 is LNHNV and CDR2 is YYDKDF in the germline V gene (reference sequence). The CDR3 reads CATSRAGRVTQPQHF. The CDR3, as DNA: TGTGCCACCAGCAGAGCAGGCAGGGTGACTCAGCCCCAGCATTTT. Complete variable domain (other parts from reference TRBV15 and TRBJ1-5): DAMVIQNPRYQVTQFGKPVTLSCSQTLNHNVMYWYQQKSSQAPKLLFHYYDKDFNNEADTPDNFQSRRPNTSFCFLDIRSPGLGDTAMYLCATSRAGRVTQPQHFGDGTRLSIL.

The V call is TRBV6-6, the J call TRBJ1-2, with TRBD1 matching over 8 bases. The ends lost 7 bases at V and 7 bases at J; junction bases unmatched: 14. CDR3 length: 15 amino acids. Germline CDR1 and CDR2: MNHNY and SVGAGI (reference sequence). CDR3 in amino acids: CASTFGNPGTGGYTF. In DNA, the CDR3 is TGTGCCAGCACTTTCGGTAACCCCGGGACAGGTGGCTACACCTTC.

The DNA for the CDR3 is TGTGCCAGCAGTGACTCAGGGGTCTACGAGCAGTACGTC. Residues: CASSDSGVYEQYV. This chain connects TRBV6-1 to TRBJ2-7, with D possibly being TRBD1 (6 bases). There are 13 residues in the CDR3. Germline CDR1 MNHNS, CDR2 SASEGT. Trimming left V 3 bases short and J 3 bases short, with 9 bases between.

The chain has TRBV11-2 and TRBJ2-1, with D possibly TRBD2 on 6 matching bases. The CDR3 is 17 amino acids. Trimming left V 1 base short and J 7 bases short, with 20 bases between. Germline V gives CDR1 SGHAT, CDR2 FQNNGV. CDR3 in amino acids: CASSLGGGTPSDNEQFF. The CDR3 nucleotides are TGTGCCAGCAGCTTAGGGGGCGGGACGCCGTCGGATAATGAGCAGTTCTTC. Based on the CDR3 plus reference TRBV11-2 and TRBJ2-1, the full variable domain is EAGVAQSPRYKIIEKRQSVAFWCNPISGHATLYWYQQILGQGPKLLIQFQNNGVVDDSQLPKDRFSAERLKGVDSTLKIQPAKLEDSAVYLCASSLGGGTPSDNEQFFGPGTRLTVL.

The gene calls are TRBV18 and TRBJ2-6, with TRBD1 matching over 10 bases. The germline V gene encodes CDR1 KGHSH and CDR2 LQKENI. CDR3 length equals 18 residues. The V segment lost 8 bases and the J segment 1 base; nucleotides outside the gene matches: 11. CDR3 coding DNA: TGTGCCAGCCAAGGGACAGGGGAATTAGCTTCTGGGGCCAACGTCCTGACTTTC. Encoded protein: CASQGTGELASGANVLTF.

The chain employs TRBV7-3 and TRBJ1-1; unclear D gene. Looked up from germline, CDR1 is SGHTA and CDR2 is FQGTGA. The germline V and J ends were trimmed by 0 bases and 1 base, with 6 bases remaining between them. The CDR3 is made up of 14 amino acids. The CDR3 protein is CASSLTLANTEAFF. CDR3 bases: TGTGCCAGCAGCTTAACGTTGGCGAACACTGAAGCTTTCTTT.

The chain uses TRBV18 and TRBJ1-1, with 8 bases matching TRBD1. The germline gives CDR1 KGHSH, CDR2 LQKENI. The CDR3 is 16 residues long. V lost 5 bases to trimming and J lost 0 bases; unmatched junction nucleotides: 8. The CDR3 spells CASSVGQGQLNTEAFF. Written as DNA, the CDR3 is TGTGCCAGCTCAGTCGGACAGGGACAATTGAACACTGAAGCTTTCTTT.

The chain has TRBV5-1 and TRBJ1-1; 8 nucleotides line up with TRBD1. CDR1 is SGHRS, CDR2 YFSETQ, per germline. The J segment lost 1 base and the V segment lost 3 bases, leaving 2 bases of the junction unmatched. CDR3 length: 14 amino acids. The CDR3 nucleotides are TGCGCCAGCAGCTCCAGGGGGCCGAACACTGAAGCTTTCTTT. Translating gives CASSSRGPNTEAFF. Together with reference TRBV5-1 and TRBJ1-1, the CDR3 gives the full variable domain: KAGVTQTPRYLIKTRGQQVTLSCSPISGHRSVSWYQQTPGQGLQFLFEYFSETQRNKGNFPGRFSGRQFSNSRSEMNVSTLELGDSALYLCASSSRGPNTEAFFGQGTRLTVV.

V and J are TRBV5-1 and TRBJ2-3; D not certain. The CDR3 sequence is 12 residues long. CDR1 is SGHRS and CDR2 is YFSETQ in the germline V gene. V dropped 1 base and J dropped 9 bases, with 9 bases sitting between them. CDR3: CASSLYVGTQYF. CDR3 DNA sequence: TGCGCCAGCAGCTTGTACGTGGGCACGCAGTATTTT.

The chain uses TRBV18 and TRBJ2-7, with D maybe TRBD2 (6 bases). CDR1 and CDR2 from the germline V gene are KGHSH and LQKENI. Trimming pared 2 bases from V and 0 bases from J, leaving 11 bases between. There are 15 residues in the CDR3. CDR3: CASSPGHGSSYEQYF. CDR3 in DNA: TGTGCCAGCTCACCAGGACACGGGAGCTCCTACGAGCAGTACTTC.

This chain connects TRBV7-2 to TRBJ2-7, with a weak D call TRBD2 (6 bases). Per the germline V gene, CDR1 is SGHTA and CDR2 is FQGNSA. V dropped 0 bases and J dropped 3 bases, with 12 bases sitting between them. The CDR3 is 15 residues long. The CDR3 here is CASSLAGTPIYEQYV. Written as DNA, the CDR3 is TGTGCCAGCAGCTTAGCCGGGACTCCCATCTACGAGCAGTACGTC.

The gene calls are TRBV19 and TRBJ2-1; 7 nucleotides agree with TRBD2. CDR1 is LNHDA, CDR2 SQIVND, per germline (reference sequence). Trimming cost V 10 bases and J 0 bases; bases outside gene matches: 6. This CDR3 has 14 amino acids. The CDR3: CATTRENSYNEQFF. The CDR3 region has the DNA TGTGCCACCACGCGGGAGAACTCCTACAATGAGCAGTTCTTC.

The J gene is TRBJ2-3, the V gene TRBV11-3, with 13 bases that match TRBD2. J gave up 0 bases and V 5 bases, and 2 bases lay outside the gene matches. This CDR3 has 16 residues. Germline V gene sequence: CDR1 SGHNT, CDR2 YENEEA. DNA of the CDR3: TGTGCCAGCAGCCGGGGACTAGCGGGGAGCACAGATACGCAGTATTTT. The encoded protein is CASSRGLAGSTDTQYF.

This sequence joins TRBV7-3 and TRBJ2-5; D gene unclear. The CDR3 runs to 15 residues. Germline V lookup: CDR1 SGHTA, CDR2 FQGTGA. V lost 3 bases, J lost 2 bases, and 13 bases lay in between. CDR3: CASSLRSGDQETQYF. Here the CDR3 DNA reads TGTGCCAGCAGCTTGCGGAGTGGTGATCAAGAGACCCAGTACTTC.

The V gene is TRBV7-9, the J gene TRBJ1-4, with a possible D match to TRBD1 (5 bases). The CDR3 covers 14 residues. The germline gives CDR1 SEHNR, CDR2 FQNEAQ (reference sequence). V was shortened by 5 bases and J by 8 bases, with 15 bases between the two germline ends. CDR3 coding DNA: TGTGCCAGCAGCCCTCAGGGACTAAGGGAAAAACTGTTTTTT. It translates to CASSPQGLREKLFF.

V and J are TRBV9 and TRBJ2-1; 8 bases are shared with TRBD2. The CDR3 is 16 residues long. Germline CDR1 SGDLS, CDR2 YYNGEE. The junction had 9 bases not matched to a gene; V was cut back by 0 bases and J by 7 bases. In DNA form, the CDR3 reads TGTGCCAGCAGCGTAGCCTCGGGGGGGCCCAGGAATGAGCAGTTCTTC. It translates to CASSVASGGPRNEQFF.

V usage is TRBV19 and J usage is TRBJ1-2; no clear D gene. Germline CDR1 and CDR2: LNHDA and SQIVND (reference sequence). CDR3 length: 13 amino acids. Deletions cut 5 bases from V and 4 bases from J, with 11 bases between. The chain's CDR3 is CASSPTALYGYTF. For the CDR3, the DNA is TGTGCCAGTAGTCCAACAGCTCTCTATGGCTACACCTTC.

This chain links TRBV30 with TRBJ1-4; 7 bases map to TRBD1. This CDR3 contains 13 residues. Germline V gene sequence: CDR1 GTSNPN, CDR2 SVGIG (reference sequence). Losses at the gene ends were 3 bases for V and 4 bases for J; bases not matched to a gene: 2. CDR3 sequence (DNA): TGTGCCTGGAGGTGGGACAGTAATGAAAAACTGTTTTTT. Its translation is CAWRWDSNEKLFF.

The chain combines TRBV11-2 with TRBJ1-3; D possibly corresponds to TRBD1 (6 bases). This CDR3 has 14 residues. Germline V gene data show CDR1 as SGHAT and CDR2 as FQNNGV. Between the trimmed V and J ends, which lost 5 bases and 4 bases, there was a span of 12 bases. The CDR3 sequence: CASSPQGSGNTIYF. CDR3 bases: TGTGCCAGCAGCCCGCAGGGGTCCGGAAACACCATATATTTT.

This clone was seen only once. CDR3 sequence (DNA): TGCGCCAGCAGCTCAGTAGGACAGGGGCTCACCGGGGAGCTGTTTTTT. Translating gives CASSSVGQGLTGELFF. The chain joins TRBV5-1 to TRBJ2-2, with TRBD1 matching over 9 bases. V was clipped by 3 bases and J by 4 bases; unmatched bases: 7. Germline values: CDR1 SGHRS, CDR2 YFSETQ. The CDR3 runs to 16 residues.